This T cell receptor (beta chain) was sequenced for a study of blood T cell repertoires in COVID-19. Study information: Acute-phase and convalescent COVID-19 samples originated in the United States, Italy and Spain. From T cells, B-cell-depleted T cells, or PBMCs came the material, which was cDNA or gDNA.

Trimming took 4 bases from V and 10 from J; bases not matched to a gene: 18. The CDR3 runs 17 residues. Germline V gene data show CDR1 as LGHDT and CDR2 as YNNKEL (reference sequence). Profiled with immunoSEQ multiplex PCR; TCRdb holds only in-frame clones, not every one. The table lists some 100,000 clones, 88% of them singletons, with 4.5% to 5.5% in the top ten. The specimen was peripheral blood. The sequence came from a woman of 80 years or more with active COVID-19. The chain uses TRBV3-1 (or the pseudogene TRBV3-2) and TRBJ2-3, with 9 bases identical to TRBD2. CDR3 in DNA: TGTGCCAGCAGCCCCTTTGGGACTAGCACTGTTCGCAATCCGCAGTATTTT. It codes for CASSPFGTSTVRNPQYF.